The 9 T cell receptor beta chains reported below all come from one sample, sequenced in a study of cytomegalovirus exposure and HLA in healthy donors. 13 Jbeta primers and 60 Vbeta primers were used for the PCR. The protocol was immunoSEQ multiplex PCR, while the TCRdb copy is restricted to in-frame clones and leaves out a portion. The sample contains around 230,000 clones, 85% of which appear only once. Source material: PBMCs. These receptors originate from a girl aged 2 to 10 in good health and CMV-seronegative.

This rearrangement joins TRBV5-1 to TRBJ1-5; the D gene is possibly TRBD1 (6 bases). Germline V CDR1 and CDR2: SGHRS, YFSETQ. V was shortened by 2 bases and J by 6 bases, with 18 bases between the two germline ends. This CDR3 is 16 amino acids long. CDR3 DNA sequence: TGCGCCAGCAGCTTAGGTACAGGGATAGAAGTTCAGCCCCAGCATTTT. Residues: CASSLGTGIEVQPQHF.

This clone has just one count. The CDR3 is CASSFRGTLAKNIQYF. In nucleotides, the CDR3 is TGTGCCAGCAGCTTCAGGGGGACTCTAGCCAAAAACATTCAGTACTTC. The chain uses TRBV5-4 and TRBJ2-4, with D perhaps matching TRBD1 (7 bases). CDR1 and CDR2 (germline): SGHNT, YYREEE (reference sequence). The CDR3 is 16 residues long. Trimming cost V 2 bases and J 0 bases, with 12 bases left between them.

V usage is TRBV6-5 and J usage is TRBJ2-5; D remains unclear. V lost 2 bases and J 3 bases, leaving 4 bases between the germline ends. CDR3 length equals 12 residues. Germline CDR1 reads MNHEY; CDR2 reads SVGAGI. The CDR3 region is CASSYLEETQYF. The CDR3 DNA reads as TGTGCCAGCAGTTACCTAGAAGAGACCCAGTACTTC.

The CDR3 loop reads CASSPFPGQGDYTF. Written as DNA, the CDR3 is TGTGCCAGTAGTCCTTTTCCGGGACAGGGAGACTACACCTTC. The chain links TRBV19 to TRBJ1-2, with TRBD1 matching 9 bases. Germline V CDR1 and CDR2: LNHDA, SQIVND (reference sequence). Trimming at V came to 5 bases and at J to 10 bases, leaving 11 bases not matched to a gene. CDR3 length: 14 amino acids. Together with reference TRBV19 and TRBJ1-2, the CDR3 gives the full variable domain: DGGITQSPKYLFRKEGQNVTLSCEQNLNHDAMYWYRQDPGQGLRLIYYSQIVNDFQKGDIAEGYSVSREKKESFPLTVTSAQKNPTAFYLCASSPFPGQGDYTFGSGTRLTVV.

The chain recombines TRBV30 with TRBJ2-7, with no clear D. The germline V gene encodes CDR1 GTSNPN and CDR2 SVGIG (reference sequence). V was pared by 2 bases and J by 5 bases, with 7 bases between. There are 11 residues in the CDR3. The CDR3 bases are TGTGCCTGGAGTCGTCGGGACGAGCAGTACTTC. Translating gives CAWSRRDEQYF.

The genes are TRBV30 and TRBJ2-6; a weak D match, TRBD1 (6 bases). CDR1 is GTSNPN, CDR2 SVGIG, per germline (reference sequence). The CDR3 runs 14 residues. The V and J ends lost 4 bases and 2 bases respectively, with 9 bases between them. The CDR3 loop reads CAWTTGTGANVLTF. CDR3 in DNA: TGTGCCTGGACTACAGGGACTGGGGCCAACGTCCTGACTTTC.

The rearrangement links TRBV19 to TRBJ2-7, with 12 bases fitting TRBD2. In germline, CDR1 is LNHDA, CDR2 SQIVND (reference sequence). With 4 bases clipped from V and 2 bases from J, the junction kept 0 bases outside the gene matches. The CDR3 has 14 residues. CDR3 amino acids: CASSTSGGAYEQYF. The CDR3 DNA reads TGTGCCAGTAGTACTAGCGGGGGGGCCTACGAGCAGTACTTC.

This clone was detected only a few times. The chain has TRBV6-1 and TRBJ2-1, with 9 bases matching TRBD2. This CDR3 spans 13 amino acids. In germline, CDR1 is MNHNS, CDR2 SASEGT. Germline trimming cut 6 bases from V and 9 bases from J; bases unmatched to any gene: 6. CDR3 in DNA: TGTGCCAGCAGGGGGGTAGCGGGGGCTGAGCAGTTCTTC. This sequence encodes CASRGVAGAEQFF.

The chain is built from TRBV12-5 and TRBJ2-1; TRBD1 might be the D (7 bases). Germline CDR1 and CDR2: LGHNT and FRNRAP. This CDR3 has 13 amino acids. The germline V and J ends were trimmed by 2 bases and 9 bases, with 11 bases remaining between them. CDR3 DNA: TGTGCTAGTGGTTTGAGGGGGGACAGTGAGCAGTTCTTC. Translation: CASGLRGDSEQFF.